Following are 16 T cell receptor beta chains from one sample sequenced in a study of CD8+CD57+ T cells in acquired aplastic anemia. Genomic DNA provided the template from which TCR beta VDJ and CDR3 profiles were obtained. Via MiXCR, TCRdb re-called the reads, giving one row per CDR3 protein. The sample lists about 220,000 distinct CDR3 sequences, 45% to 50% occurring once. For sequencing, patients were chosen who had shown expansion of CD8+CD57+ cells by flow cytometry. The specimen sequenced was sorted CD4+, CD8+, or CD8+CD57+ T cells (not recorded which) from PBMCs. The receptors were sampled from a human donor with aplastic anemia.

This clonotype was detected a few times. V is TRBV6-1 and J is TRBJ2-1; 8 positions match TRBD1. The germline gives CDR1 MNHNS, CDR2 SASEGT. After removal of 2 bases from V and 7 bases from J, the junction contained 10 bases not matched to a gene. The CDR3 covers 16 residues. Written as DNA, the CDR3 is TGTGCCAGCAGTGAAATCCCGGACAGGGTCATAAATGAGCAGTTCTTC. Translating it yields CASSEIPDRVINEQFF.

The chain has TRBV19 and TRBJ1-4; D not certain. This CDR3 has 14 residues. Between the trimmed V and J ends, which lost 3 bases and 7 bases, there was a span of 12 bases. The germline CDR1 and CDR2 sequences are LNHDA and SQIVND (reference sequence). Here the CDR3 DNA reads TGTGCCAGTAGTATCTCCGCCAGGAGTGAAAAACTGTTTTTT. Translating gives CASSISARSEKLFF.

Points on this clonotype: With a much larger clone just one base away, this may be a read error. The CDR3 end shows no conserved phenylalanine or tryptophan, and so a read error is likely. V is TRBV5-1 and J is TRBJ2-7; D is uncertain. Germline loops: CDR1 SGHRS, CDR2 YFSETQ. CDR3 length: 15 amino acids. Here the CDR3 DNA reads TGTGCCAGCAGCTTAGTAGCCGACGGATCCTACGAGCAGTACCTC. Its translation is CASSLVADGSYEQYL.

A few counts support this clonotype. This sequence joins TRBV11-3 and TRBJ1-3; D might be TRBD1 (5 bases). Looked up from germline, CDR1 is SGHNT and CDR2 is YENEEA. V lost 1 base and J lost 0, with 7 bases in between. The CDR3 contains 15 residues. DNA for the CDR3: TGTGCCAGCAGCTTAGCAGGGTCCTCTGGAAACACCATATATTTT. Its translation: CASSLAGSSGNTIYF.

The chain joins TRBV10-2 to TRBJ1-2; D gene uncertain. Trimming cost V 6 bases and J 0 bases, with 11 bases left between them. The CDR3 is 14 amino acids. Germline V gene sequence: CDR1 WSHSY, CDR2 SAAADI. CDR3: CASRDDTANYGYTF. In DNA form, the CDR3 reads TGCGCCAGCAGGGACGACACTGCTAACTATGGCTACACCTTC.

The rearrangement links TRBV15 to TRBJ1-4, with D uncertain. The CDR3 has 16 amino acids. Trimming left V 0 bases short and J 4 bases short, with 12 bases between. The V gene's germline CDR1 is LNHNV and CDR2 YYDKDF (reference sequence). In DNA, the CDR3 is TGTGCCACCAGCAGAGATATGGGCAGTCTTAATGAAAAACTGTTTTTT. As protein: CATSRDMGSLNEKLFF.

This clonotype was detected many times. This chain joins TRBV7-9 and TRBJ1-1, with a possible D match to TRBD1 (6 bases). Trimming left V 5 bases short and J 0 bases short, with 13 bases between. The germline V gene has CDR1 SEHNR and CDR2 FQNEAQ (reference sequence). CDR3 length equals 15 residues. In nucleotides, the CDR3 is TGTGCCAGCAGCCTAATGGACAGACTGAACACTGAAGCTTTCTTT. Translating gives CASSLMDRLNTEAFF.

A note on this clonotype: A much larger clone lies one base from this, so it may be a read error. The rearrangement links TRBV7-9 to TRBJ2-7, with D maybe TRBD2 (7 bases). CDR3 size: 16 residues. Germline V CDR1 and CDR2: SEHNR, FQNEAQ (reference sequence). The CDR3 loop is CASGLHLGGATNEQYF. CDR3 nucleotide sequence: TGTGCCAGCGGCTTACATTTAGGGGGGGCGACGAACGAGCAGTACTTC.

The rearrangement links TRBV25-1 to TRBJ2-1; 9 nucleotides agree with TRBD2. CDR3 size: 14 residues. Germline CDR1 MGHDK, CDR2 SYGVNS. The J segment lost 6 bases and the V segment lost 1 base, leaving 1 base of the junction unmatched. The CDR3 DNA sequence: TGTGCCAGCAGTGAATCACTAGCGGGCAATGAGCAGTTCTTC. It yields the protein CASSESLAGNEQFF.

V gene TRBV19 combines with J gene TRBJ2-2; D not resolved. CDR3 length: 13 amino acids. Germline V gives CDR1 LNHDA, CDR2 SQIVND (reference sequence). V was pared by 4 bases and J by 11 bases, with 14 bases between. The CDR3 here is CASSNGQALELFF. The CDR3 nucleotides read TGTGCCAGTAGTAACGGGCAGGCGCTCGAGCTGTTTTTT.

Comment on this clonotype: This may arise from a read error, as a much more abundant clone is one base away. The V gene is TRBV14, the J gene TRBJ2-3; 10 positions match TRBD1. The V and J ends lost 5 bases and 4 bases, in that order; junction bases with no gene match: 9. This CDR3 is 16 amino acids long. Looked up from germline, CDR1 is SGHDN and CDR2 is FVKESK. For the CDR3, the DNA is TGTGCCAGCAGCGCACCTCCGGGACAGGGGTCAGATACGCAGTATTTT. Translating gives CASSAPPGQGSDTQYF.

The chain links TRBV7-8 to TRBJ1-2, with D unresolved. V was trimmed by 2 bases and J by 7 bases, leaving 11 bases between them. Per the germline V gene, CDR1 is SGHVS and CDR2 is FQNEAQ. The CDR3 sequence is 13 residues long. Written as DNA, the CDR3 is TGTGCCAGCAGCTTATCTGGGCTGGGTGGCTACACCTTC. Its protein product is CASSLSGLGGYTF.

This clonotype was detected many times. This chain links TRBV7-9 with TRBJ1-4, with D perhaps TRBD1 (6 bases). Germline V gene sequence: CDR1 SEHNR, CDR2 FQNEAQ (reference sequence). V lost 5 bases and J 5 bases, leaving 12 bases between the germline ends. CDR3 length: 14 amino acids. CDR3 loop: CASSPRDKNEKLFF. CDR3 nucleotide sequence: TGTGCCAGCAGCCCTCGGGACAAAAATGAAAAACTGTTTTTT.

There are many counts of this clonotype. The rearrangement uses TRBV7-9 and TRBJ1-4; no reliable D call. CDR1 and CDR2 from the germline V gene are SEHNR and FQNEAQ (reference sequence). Trimming removed 5 bases at V and 5 bases at J, with 15 bases between. The CDR3 is made up of 15 amino acids. The CDR3 reads CASSRFGESNEKLFF. The CDR3 bases are TGTGCCAGCAGCCGATTTGGGGAATCGAATGAAAAACTGTTTTTT.

The V call is TRBV3-1, the J call TRBJ2-5; D tentatively fits TRBD1 or TRBD2 (5 bases each). In germline, CDR1 is LGHDT, CDR2 YNNKEL (reference sequence). Trimming took 8 bases from V and 5 from J, leaving 18 bases between them. The CDR3 contains 14 residues. As DNA, the CDR3 is TGTGCCAGCGAGGCGGCAGGTTGGGGGGAGACCCAGTACTTC. Translation gives CASEAAGWGETQYF.

Comments on this clonotype: A much bigger clone sits one base away, suggesting this may be a read error. V is TRBV9 and J is TRBJ2-5; TRBD1 might be the D (6 bases). The CDR3 contains 15 residues. Germline V gives CDR1 SGDLS, CDR2 YYNGEE. CDR3 nucleotides: TGTGCCAGCAGCGTATTGGGGGCAGGACAAGAGGCCCAGTACTTC. Translating gives CASSVLGAGQEAQYF.